This TCR beta chain was captured by sequencing in a study of T cell changes during pregnancy in multiple sclerosis (dated by TCRdb to between 2018 and 2021). Study-wide context: The study examined how the T cell repertoire changed over the course of pregnancy in women with multiple sclerosis.

A word on this clone: No antigen is known for it. Within one base of it there is no much larger clone, and no base qualities were kept.

Library prep was done by the immunoSEQ multiplex PCR assay. In TCRdb, the immuneACCESS table is reduced to in-frame sequences with V and J assigned. These tables do not hold every clone; where another copy was compared, an unresolved V gene accounts for under half, and the others remain unexplained. This sample comprises about 70,000 clones, just over 90% of them detected only once. The leading ten clones occupy over 1.1% of the sample. From the germline V gene, CDR1 is SGHTA and CDR2 is FQGNSA. The V end loses 5 bases and the J end loses 2 bases, and a stretch of 16 bases separates them. From its cysteine to its phenylalanine, the CDR3 spans 15 amino acids. The sequence is cut down to CDR3 DNA, 45 bases in frame from base 1.

This TCR was recovered from a female donor with multiple sclerosis, enrolled in a pregnancy study. Here the chain combines TRBV7-2 and TRBJ2-7, with TRBD1 perhaps the D gene, on 5 matching bases. Material: peripheral blood, obtained after pregnancy. The CDR3 loop reads CASSRGARVAYEQYF. The nucleotides read TGTGCCAGCAGCCGCGGTGCCAGGGTGGCCTACGAGCAGTACTTC.